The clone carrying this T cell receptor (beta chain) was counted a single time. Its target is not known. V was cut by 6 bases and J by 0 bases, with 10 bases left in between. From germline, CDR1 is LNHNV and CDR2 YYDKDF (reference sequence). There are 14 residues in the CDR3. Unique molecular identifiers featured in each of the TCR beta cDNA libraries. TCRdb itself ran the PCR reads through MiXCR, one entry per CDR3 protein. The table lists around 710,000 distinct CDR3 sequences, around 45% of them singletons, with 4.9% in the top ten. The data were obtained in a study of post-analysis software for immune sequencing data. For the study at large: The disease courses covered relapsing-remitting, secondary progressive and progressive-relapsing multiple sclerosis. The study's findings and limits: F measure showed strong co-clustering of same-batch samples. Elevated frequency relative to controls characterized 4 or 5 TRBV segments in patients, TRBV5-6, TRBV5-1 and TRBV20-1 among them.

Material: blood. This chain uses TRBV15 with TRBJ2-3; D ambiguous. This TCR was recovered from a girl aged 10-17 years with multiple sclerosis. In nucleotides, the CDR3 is TGTGCCACCAGAAAAGGTTCTAGCACAGATACGCAGTATTTT. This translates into CATRKGSSTDTQYF. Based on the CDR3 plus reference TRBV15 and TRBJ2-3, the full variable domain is DAMVIQNPRYQVTQFGKPVTLSCSQTLNHNVMYWYQQKSSQAPKLLFHYYDKDFNNEADTPDNFQSRRPNTSFCFLDIRSPGLGDTAMYLCATRKGSSTDTQYFGPGTRLTVL.